These 9 T cell receptor beta chains came from one sample sequenced in a study of blood T cells in healthy people across ages. Alongside a J-beta primer mix, a sample-barcoded 5' primer served in a second PCR lasting about 7 to 12 cycles. Each CDR3 protein is one row after TCRdb ran MiXCR on the 5' RACE reads. The profile shows roughly 680,000 distinct CDR3 sequences, roughly 21% of them singletons. The specimen sequenced was blood. Every receptor here comes from a man aged 65 to 85 in good health.

This clonotype was seen a handful of times. This chain links TRBV10-3 with TRBJ2-5, with TRBD2 identical over 7 bases. The J call is doubtful: the DNA matches TRBJ2-1 better. There are 13 residues in the CDR3. From germline, CDR1 is ENHRY and CDR2 SYGVKD. CDR3 amino acids: CAIGASGDNEQFF. The DNA of the CDR3 is TGTGCCATCGGTGCTAGCGGTGACAATGAGCAGTTCTTC.

V is TRBV29-1 and J is TRBJ2-1; D is perhaps TRBD1 or TRBD2 (5 bases each). Trimming stripped 6 bases from V and 8 bases from J, with 8 bases between. The CDR3 runs 10 residues. Germline V gene sequence: CDR1 SQVTM, CDR2 ANQGSEA. The CDR3 loop is CSVRGYEQFF. DNA for the CDR3: TGCAGCGTCCGGGGCTATGAGCAGTTCTTC.

The V and J genes are TRBV2 and TRBJ2-4; weak D call: TRBD2 (6 bases). This CDR3 spans 13 amino acids. Germline-derived CDR1 and CDR2 are SNHLY and FYNNEI. Trimming stripped 7 bases from V and 5 bases from J, with 12 bases between. CDR3 DNA: TGTGCCAGCACCGGAGGGGTCCAAAACATTCAGTACTTC. Its protein product is CASTGGVQNIQYF.

This clonotype occurred a few times. V usage is TRBV5-6 and J usage is TRBJ2-1, with TRBD2 matching 7 bases. The germline gives CDR1 SGHDT, CDR2 YYEEEE. With 6 bases clipped from V and 6 bases from J, the junction kept 9 bases outside the gene matches. CDR3 length: 14 residues. In DNA, the CDR3 is TGTGCCAGCACCCAGGATGCTAGCGGCAATGAGCAGTTCTTC. Translating gives CASTQDASGNEQFF.

Concerning this clonotype itself: With a much larger clone just one base away, this may be a read error. V gene TRBV28 combines with J gene TRBJ2-1, with a weak D call TRBD2 (7 bases). The V end was cut by 8 bases, the J end by 10 bases, with 18 bases between. The CDR3 has 13 amino acids. Germline assignment: CDR1 MDHEN and CDR2 SYDVKM. CDR3 in DNA: TGTGCCAGCGTGTGGGGGGGCGGCGGGGAGCAGTTCTTC. Amino acid sequence: CASVWGGGGEQFF.

V usage is TRBV7-9 and J usage is TRBJ2-3, with D tentatively TRBD2 (6 bases). The V end was cut by 1 base, the J end by 1 base, with 12 bases between. This CDR3 has 16 amino acids. The germline V gene encodes CDR1 SEHNR and CDR2 FQNEAQ (reference sequence). CDR3 nucleotides: TGTGCCAGCAGCTTAGGTTTCGGCGGGGGCACAGATACGCAGTATTTT. It codes for CASSLGFGGGTDTQYF.

This chain uses TRBV20-1 with TRBJ2-4; D not resolved. V shed 3 bases and J shed 0 bases, with 15 bases lying between them. The germline CDR1 and CDR2 sequences are DFQATT and SNEGSKA (reference sequence). The CDR3 length is 16 residues. The CDR3 loop reads CSASRVEIGAKNIQYF. DNA of the CDR3: TGCAGTGCTAGCCGGGTGGAAATCGGAGCCAAAAACATTCAGTACTTC.

In its sample, this clonotype was seen a few times. The V and J genes are TRBV19 and TRBJ2-5; 8 positions match TRBD1. The J call is doubtful: the DNA matches TRBJ2-3 better. CDR3 length: 13 amino acids. The germline V gene encodes CDR1 LNHDA and CDR2 SQIVND (reference sequence). CDR3 protein: CASSPNRGVAQYF. The CDR3 DNA reads as TGTGCCAGTAGTCCCAACAGGGGGGTTGCGCAGTATTTT.

The J gene is TRBJ1-6, the V gene TRBV10-1; possibly TRBD1 for D (5 bases). The V end lost 7 bases, the J end lost 5 bases, and 15 bases lay between the germline ends. The CDR3 consists of 15 residues. Germline assignment: CDR1 WNHNN and CDR2 SYGVQD (reference sequence). Here the CDR3 DNA reads TGCGCCAGCAAACCCCGGGACGCAAATAATTCACCCCTCCACTTT. It codes for CASKPRDANNSPLHF.